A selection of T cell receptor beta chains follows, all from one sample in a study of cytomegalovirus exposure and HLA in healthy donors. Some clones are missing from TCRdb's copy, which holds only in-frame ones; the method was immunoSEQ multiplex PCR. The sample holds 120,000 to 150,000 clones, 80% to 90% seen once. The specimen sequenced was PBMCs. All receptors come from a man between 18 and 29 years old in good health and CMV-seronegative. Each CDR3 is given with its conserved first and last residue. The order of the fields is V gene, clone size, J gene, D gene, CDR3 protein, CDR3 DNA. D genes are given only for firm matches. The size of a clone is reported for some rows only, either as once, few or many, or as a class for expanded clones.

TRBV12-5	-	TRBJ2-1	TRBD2	CASGLWTGGRANEQFF	TGTGCTAGTGGTTTATGGACGGGGGGAAGGGCCAATGAGCAGTTCTTC
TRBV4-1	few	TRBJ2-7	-	CASSLGRDNEQYF	TGCGCCAGCAGCTTAGGGAGGGACAACGAGCAGTACTTC
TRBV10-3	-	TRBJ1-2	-	CAISEGRQYGYTF	TGTGCCATCAGTGAGGGAAGACAGTATGGCTACACCTTC
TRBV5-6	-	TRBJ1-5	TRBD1	CASSKGTVSNQPQHF	TGTGCCAGCAGCAAGGGGACAGTTAGCAATCAGCCCCAGCATTTT
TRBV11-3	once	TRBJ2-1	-	CASSPPGGNEQFF	TGTGCCAGCAGCCCCCCCGGCGGTAATGAGCAGTTCTTC
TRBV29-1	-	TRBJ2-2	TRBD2	CSAGGLNTGELFF	TGCAGCGCGGGAGGTCTGAACACCGGGGAGCTGTTTTTT
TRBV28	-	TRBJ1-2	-	CASSLGAADGYTF	TGTGCCAGCAGTTTGGGAGCAGCCGATGGCTACACCTTC
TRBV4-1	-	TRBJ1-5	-	CASSLRESNQPQHF	TGCGCCAGCAGCCTCCGGGAAAGCAATCAGCCCCAGCATTTT
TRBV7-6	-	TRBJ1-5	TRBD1	CASSLGQGSNQPQHF	TGTGCCAGCAGCTTAGGACAGGGTAGCAATCAGCCCCAGCATTTT
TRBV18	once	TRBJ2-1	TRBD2	CASSARPASSGSGNEQFF	TGTGCCAGCTCAGCCCGCCCCGCGTCTAGCGGGAGTGGTAATGAGCAGTTCTTC
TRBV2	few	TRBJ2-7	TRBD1	CASSERQGAEQYF	TGTGCCAGCAGTGAGAGACAGGGTGCCGAGCAGTACTTC
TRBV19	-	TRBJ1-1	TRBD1	CASIRTGMNTEAFF	TGTGCCAGTATCCGGACAGGGATGAACACTGAAGCTTTCTTT
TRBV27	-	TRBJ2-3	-	CASKADEVDTQYF	TGTGCCAGCAAAGCGGATGAGGTGGATACGCAGTATTTT
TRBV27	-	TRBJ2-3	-	CASSFWGGAGDTQYF	TGTGCCAGCAGTTTTTGGGGGGGGGCGGGAGATACGCAGTATTTT
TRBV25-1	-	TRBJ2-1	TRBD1	CASSELGTGNEQFF	TGTGCCAGCAGTGAATTGGGGACAGGGAATGAGCAGTTCTTC
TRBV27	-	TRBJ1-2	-	CASSLGRAYGYTF	TGTGCCAGCAGTTTGGGCAGGGCCTATGGCTACACCTTC
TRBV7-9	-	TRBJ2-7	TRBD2	CASSLSKGLAGAAYEQYF	TGTGCCAGCAGCTTATCAAAGGGACTAGCGGGGGCGGCCTACGAGCAGTACTTC
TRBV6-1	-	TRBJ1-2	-	CASSEKGLYYGYTF	TGTGCCAGCAGTGAGAAAGGACTCTACTATGGCTACACCTTC
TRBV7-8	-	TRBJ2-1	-	CASSLGTGRFYNEQFF	TGTGCCAGCAGCTTAGGGACTGGGCGATTTTACAATGAGCAGTTCTTC
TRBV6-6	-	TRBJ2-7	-	CASSYSAGSYYEQYF	TGTGCCAGCAGTTACTCGGCGGGCTCCTACTACGAGCAGTACTTC
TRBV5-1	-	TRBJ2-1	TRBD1	CASSPGTANNEQFF	TGCGCCAGCAGCCCCGGGACAGCAAACAATGAGCAGTTCTTC
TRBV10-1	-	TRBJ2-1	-	CASSESTSRYNEQFF	TGCGCCAGCAGTGAGTCTACTAGCCGATACAATGAGCAGTTCTTC
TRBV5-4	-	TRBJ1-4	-	CASSPRPGNEKLFF	TGTGCCAGCAGCCCAAGGCCAGGGAATGAAAAACTGTTTTTT
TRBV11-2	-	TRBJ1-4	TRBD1	CASSLGSITGGHEKLFF	TGTGCCAGCAGCTTAGGTTCGATAACAGGGGGTCATGAAAAACTGTTTTTT
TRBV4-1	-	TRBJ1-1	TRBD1	CASSQTGQADTEAFF	TGCGCCAGCAGCCAGACGGGACAGGCAGACACTGAAGCTTTCTTT
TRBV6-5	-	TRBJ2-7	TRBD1	CASSSGQGITYEQYF	TGTGCCAGCAGTTCGGGACAGGGGATCACCTACGAGCAGTACTTC